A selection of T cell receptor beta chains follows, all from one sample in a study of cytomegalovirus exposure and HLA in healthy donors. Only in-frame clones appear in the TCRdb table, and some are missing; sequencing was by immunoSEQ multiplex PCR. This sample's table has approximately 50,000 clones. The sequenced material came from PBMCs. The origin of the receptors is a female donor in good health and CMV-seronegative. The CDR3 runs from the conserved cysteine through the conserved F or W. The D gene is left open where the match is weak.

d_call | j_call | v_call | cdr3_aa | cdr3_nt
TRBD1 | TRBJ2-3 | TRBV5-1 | CASAGQGARVMTDTQYF | TGCGCCAGCGCCGGACAGGGGGCGAGGGTCATGACAGATACGCAGTATTTT
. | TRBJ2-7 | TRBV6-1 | CASSDLEQYF | TGTGCCAGCAGTGATTTAGAGCAGTACTTC
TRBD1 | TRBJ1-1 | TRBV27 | CASSFGDRLNTEAFF | TGTGCCAGCAGTTTTGGGGACAGGTTGAACACTGAAGCTTTCTTT
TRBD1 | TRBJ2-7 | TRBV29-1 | CSVDGPPGQGVREQYF | TGCAGCGTTGACGGACCGCCGGGACAGGGTGTTCGCGAGCAGTACTTC
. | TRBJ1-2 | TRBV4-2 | CASSQDSGRYGYTF | TGTGCCAGCAGCCAAGATAGTGGGCGCTATGGCTACACCTTC
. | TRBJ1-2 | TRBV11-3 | CASSLVRGFEAGYTF | TGTGCCAGCAGCTTAGTAAGGGGGTTCGAAGCTGGCTACACCTTC
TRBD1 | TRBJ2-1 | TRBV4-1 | CASSQDPGTAANEQFF | TGCGCCAGCAGCCAAGATCCCGGGACAGCGGCCAATGAGCAGTTCTTC
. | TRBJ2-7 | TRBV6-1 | CASGWEINYEQYF | TGTGCCAGCGGATGGGAGATAAACTACGAGCAGTACTTC
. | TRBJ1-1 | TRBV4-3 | CASSQGTVPNTEAFF | TGCGCCAGCAGCCAAGGGACTGTTCCGAACACTGAAGCTTTCTTT
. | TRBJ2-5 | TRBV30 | CAWSILGGIGTQYF | TGTGCCTGGAGTATACTCGGAGGGATCGGGACCCAGTACTTC
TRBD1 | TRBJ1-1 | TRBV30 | CAWSTGALKGAFF | TGTGCCTGGAGTACAGGGGCGTTAAAAGGAGCTTTCTTT
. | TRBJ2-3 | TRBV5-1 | CASSLTGDPTDTQYF | TGCGCCAGCAGCTTGACGGGGGACCCCACAGATACGCAGTATTTT
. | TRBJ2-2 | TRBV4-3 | CASSQDQTVNTGELFF | TGCGCCAGCAGCCAAGATCAGACAGTGAACACCGGGGAGCTGTTTTTT
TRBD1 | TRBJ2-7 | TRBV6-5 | CASSYDRALPTYEQYF | TGTGCCAGCAGTTACGACAGGGCGCTACCCACCTACGAGCAGTACTTC
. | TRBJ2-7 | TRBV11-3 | CASSSYDRPYEQYF | TGTGCCAGCAGCTCATACGACAGACCCTACGAGCAGTACTTC
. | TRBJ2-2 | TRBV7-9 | CASSPRGTGELFF | TGTGCCAGCAGCCCGAGGGGGACCGGGGAGCTGTTTTTT
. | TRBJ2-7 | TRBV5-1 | CASSLGPDNYEQYF | TGCGCCAGCAGCTTGGGCCCGGACAACTACGAGCAGTACTTC
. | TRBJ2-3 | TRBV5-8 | CASSLGSGLSTDTQYF | TGTGCCAGCAGCTTGGGTTCCGGACTGAGCACAGATACGCAGTATTTT
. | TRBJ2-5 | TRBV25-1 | CASSEYLSGYQETQYF | TGTGCCAGCAGTGAATATCTATCAGGGTATCAAGAGACCCAGTACTTC
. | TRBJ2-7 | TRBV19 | CASSMAGVSYEQYF | TGTGCCAGTAGTATGGCTGGAGTCTCCTACGAGCAGTACTTC
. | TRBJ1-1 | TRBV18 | CASSHDRTNTEAFF | TGTGCCAGCTCCCATGACAGGACGAACACTGAAGCTTTCTTT
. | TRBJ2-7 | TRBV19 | CASSINRAEQYF | TGTGCCAGTAGTATCAACAGGGCTGAGCAGTACTTC
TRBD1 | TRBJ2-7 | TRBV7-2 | CASSLGDRISYEQYF | TGTGCCAGCAGCTTAGGGGACAGGATCTCCTACGAGCAGTACTTC
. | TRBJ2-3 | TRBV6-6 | CASIRRRDTQYF | TGTGCCAGCATTCGTCGGCGGGATACGCAGTATTTT
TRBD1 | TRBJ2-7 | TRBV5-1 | CASSFDTGGSVSYEQYF | TGCGCCAGCAGCTTTGACACAGGGGGCTCGGTCTCCTACGAGCAGTACTTC
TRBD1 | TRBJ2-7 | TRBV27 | CASSPKGGTGSYEQYF | TGTGCCAGCAGCCCCAAGGGGGGGACAGGGAGTTACGAGCAGTACTTC
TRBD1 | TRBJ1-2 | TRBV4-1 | CASSQDPGGTGFGYTF | TGCGCCAGCAGCCAAGATCCTGGAGGGACAGGGTTTGGCTACACCTTC
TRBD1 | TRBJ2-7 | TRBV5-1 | CASSLGQGAYEQYF | TGCGCCAGCAGCTTGGGACAGGGGGCCTACGAGCAGTACTTC
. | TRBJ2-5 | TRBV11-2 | CASSLDGQSQYF | TGTGCCAGCAGCTTAGATGGACAGAGCCAGTACTTC
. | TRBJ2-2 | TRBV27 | CASSLRSGGNTGELFF | TGTGCCAGCAGTTTGAGGAGCGGCGGAAACACCGGGGAGCTGTTTTTT
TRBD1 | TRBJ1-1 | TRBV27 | CASSLAGQGNTEAFF | TGTGCCAGCAGTTTGGCCGGACAGGGTAACACTGAAGCTTTCTTT
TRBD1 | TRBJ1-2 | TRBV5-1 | CASSQGQGVSGYTF | TGCGCCAGCAGCCAGGGACAGGGAGTCAGTGGCTACACCTTC
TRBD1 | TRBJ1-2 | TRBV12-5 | CASGGRTGGDYGYTF | TGTGCTAGTGGGGGTCGTACAGGGGGGGACTATGGCTACACCTTC
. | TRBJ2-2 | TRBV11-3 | CASADETATNTGELFF | TGTGCCAGCGCCGATGAGACAGCAACGAACACCGGGGAGCTGTTTTTT
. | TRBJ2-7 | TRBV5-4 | CASSPKMTRTYSYEQYF | TGTGCCAGCAGCCCTAAGATGACACGAACCTACTCCTACGAGCAGTACTTC
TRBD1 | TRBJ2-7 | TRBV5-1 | CASSPGQPGRYEQYF | TGCGCCAGCAGCCCGGGACAGCCAGGTCGGTACGAGCAGTACTTC
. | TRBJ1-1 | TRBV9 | CASSTGRDFVTEAFF | TGTGCCAGCAGCACCGGGAGGGATTTCGTTACTGAAGCTTTCTTT
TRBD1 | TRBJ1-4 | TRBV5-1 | CASSSSVDRAANEKLFF | TGCGCCAGCAGCTCCTCAGTCGACAGGGCTGCTAATGAAAAACTGTTTTTT
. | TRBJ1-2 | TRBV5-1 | CASSLGADYYGYTF | TGCGCCAGCAGCTTGGGCGCGGACTACTATGGCTACACCTTC
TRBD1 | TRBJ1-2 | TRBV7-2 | CASSFAGGQWGRYGYTF | TGTGCCAGCAGCTTCGCAGGGGGCCAATGGGGACGCTATGGCTACACCTTC
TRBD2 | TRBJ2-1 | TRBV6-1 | CASSVTGLAGGLYNEQFF | TGTGCCAGCAGTGTCACCGGACTAGCGGGGGGGCTCTACAATGAGCAGTTCTTC
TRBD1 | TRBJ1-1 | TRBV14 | CASSLLTGGTEAFF | TGTGCCAGCAGCCTCTTGACAGGGGGCACTGAAGCTTTCTTT
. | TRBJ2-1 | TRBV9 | CASSVRGTGPIYGEQFF | TGTGCCAGCAGCGTCCGTGGTACAGGCCCTATTTACGGGGAGCAGTTCTTC
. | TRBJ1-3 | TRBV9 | CASSATPQGTGNTIYF | TGTGCCAGCAGCGCAACCCCCCAGGGAACTGGAAACACCATATATTTT
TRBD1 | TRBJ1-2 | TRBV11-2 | CASSIGTGDYGYTF | TGTGCCAGCAGCATCGGGACAGGGGACTATGGCTACACCTTC
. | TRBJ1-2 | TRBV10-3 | CAIRIEEGPDGYTF | TGTGCCATCAGGATCGAGGAGGGTCCTGATGGCTACACCTTC
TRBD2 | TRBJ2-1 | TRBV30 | CAWETSGRRNEQFF | TGTGCCTGGGAGACTAGCGGGAGGAGAAATGAGCAGTTCTTC
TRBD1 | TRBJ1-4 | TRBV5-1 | CASSLVAGGNEKLFF | TGCGCCAGCAGCTTGGTGGCAGGGGGTAATGAAAAACTGTTTTTT
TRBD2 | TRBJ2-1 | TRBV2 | CAQEGASGENEQFF | TGTGCCCAAGAGGGGGCTAGCGGGGAGAATGAGCAGTTCTTC
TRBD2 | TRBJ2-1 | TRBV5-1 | CARGWSQMRRGGLNEQFF | TGCGCCAGAGGGTGGTCTCAGATGAGGCGGGGGGGCTTGAATGAGCAGTTCTTC
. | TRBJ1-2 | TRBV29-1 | CSSWDYEYGYTF | TGCAGCTCCTGGGACTATGAGTATGGCTACACCTTC
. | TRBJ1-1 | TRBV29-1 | CSVEPEFNTEAFF | TGCAGCGTTGAGCCCGAGTTTAACACTGAAGCTTTCTTT
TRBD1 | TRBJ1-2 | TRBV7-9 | CASSTTGGQGYGYTF | TGTGCCAGCAGCACTACAGGGGGCCAAGGCTATGGCTACACCTTC
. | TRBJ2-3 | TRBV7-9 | CASGYSDGANTQYF | TGTGCCAGCGGATACAGCGATGGGGCAAATACGCAGTATTTT
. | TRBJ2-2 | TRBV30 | CAWRPDLNTGELFF | TGTGCCTGGAGGCCGGACTTAAACACCGGGGAGCTGTTTTTT
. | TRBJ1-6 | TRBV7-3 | CASSPPGDPYNSPLHF | TGTGCCAGCAGCCCCCCGGGGGACCCCTATAATTCACCCCTCCACTTT
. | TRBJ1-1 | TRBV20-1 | CSARAGAEAFF | TGCAGTGCCCGGGCAGGGGCGGAAGCTTTCTTT
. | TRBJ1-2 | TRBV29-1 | CSVEGDILDGYTF | TGCAGCGTTGAGGGGGACATTTTGGATGGCTACACCTTC
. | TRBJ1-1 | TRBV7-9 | CASSLGSTEAFF | TGTGCCAGCAGCTTAGGGAGCACTGAAGCTTTCTTT